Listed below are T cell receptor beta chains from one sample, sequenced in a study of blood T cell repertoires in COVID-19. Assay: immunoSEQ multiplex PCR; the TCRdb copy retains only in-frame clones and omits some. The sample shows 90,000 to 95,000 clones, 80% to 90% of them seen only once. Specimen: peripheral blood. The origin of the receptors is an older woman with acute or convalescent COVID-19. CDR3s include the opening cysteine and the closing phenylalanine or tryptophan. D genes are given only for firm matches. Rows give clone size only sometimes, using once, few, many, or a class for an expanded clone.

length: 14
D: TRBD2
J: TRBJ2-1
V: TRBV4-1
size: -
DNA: TGCGCCAGCAGCCAACTAACTAGCGTACCTGAGCAGTTCTTC
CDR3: CASSQLTSVPEQFF

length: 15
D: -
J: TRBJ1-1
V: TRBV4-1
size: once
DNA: TGCGCCAGCAGCCAAGGGGGACTCCCTGGCACTGAAGCTTTCTTT
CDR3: CASSQGGLPGTEAFF

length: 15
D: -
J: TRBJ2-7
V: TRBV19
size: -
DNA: TGTGCCAGTAGTATAGCCCGCCAGGAACCGTACGAGCAGTACTTC
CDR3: CASSIARQEPYEQYF

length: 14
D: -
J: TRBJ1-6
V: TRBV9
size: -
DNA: TGTGCCAGCAGCGTAGAACAGGGTAATTCACCCCTCCACTTT
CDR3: CASSVEQGNSPLHF

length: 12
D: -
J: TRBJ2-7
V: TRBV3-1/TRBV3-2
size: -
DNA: TGTGCCAGCAGCCAAGGACAGTACGAGCAGTACTTC
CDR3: CASSQGQYEQYF

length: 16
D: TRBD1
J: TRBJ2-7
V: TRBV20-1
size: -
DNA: TGCAGTGCTAGTTGGCTACCGGGGACAGGGACCTACGAGCAGTACTTC
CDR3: CSASWLPGTGTYEQYF

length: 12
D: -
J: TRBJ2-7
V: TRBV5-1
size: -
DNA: TGCGCCAGCAGCCCCACATCCTACGAGCAGTACTTC
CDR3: CASSPTSYEQYF

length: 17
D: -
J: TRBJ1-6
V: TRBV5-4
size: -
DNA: TGTGCCAGCAGCTCGACAGTCCTAACCACTTATAATTCACCCCTCCACTTT
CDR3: CASSSTVLTTYNSPLHF

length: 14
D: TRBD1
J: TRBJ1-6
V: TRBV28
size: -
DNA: TGTGCCAGCAGCACCGGGACAGGGGTTTCACCCCTCCACTTT
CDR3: CASSTGTGVSPLHF

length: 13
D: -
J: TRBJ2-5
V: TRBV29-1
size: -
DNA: TGCAGCGTCTCCCACCCCCGTCGGGAGACCCAGTACTTC
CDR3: CSVSHPRRETQYF

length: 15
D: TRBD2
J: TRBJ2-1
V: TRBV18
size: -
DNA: TGTGCCAGCTCACCATTAGCGGGAGAATACAATGAGCAGTTCTTC
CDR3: CASSPLAGEYNEQFF

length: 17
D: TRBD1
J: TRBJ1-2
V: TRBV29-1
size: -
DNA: TGCAGCGCCTACCCCGTTGACAGGGAAGGGGCATCAGGCGGCTACACCTTC
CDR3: CSAYPVDREGASGGYTF

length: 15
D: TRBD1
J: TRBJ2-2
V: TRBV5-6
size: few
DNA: TGTGCCAGCAGCTCTACAGGGGGCTGGACCGGGGAGCTGTTTTTT
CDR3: CASSSTGGWTGELFF

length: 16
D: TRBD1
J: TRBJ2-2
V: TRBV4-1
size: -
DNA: TGCGCCAGCAGCCAAGCCGGGACAGCGAACACCGGGGAGCTGTTTTTT
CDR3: CASSQAGTANTGELFF

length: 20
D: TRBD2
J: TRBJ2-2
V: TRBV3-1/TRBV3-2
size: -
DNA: TGTGCCAGCAGCCAAGATCCAAGGGGGACTAGCGGGAGCTTCACCGGGGAGCTGTTTTTT
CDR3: CASSQDPRGTSGSFTGELFF

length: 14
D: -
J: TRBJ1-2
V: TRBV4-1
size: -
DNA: TGCGCCAGCAGCCAAGCGGGAACCAACTATGGCTACACCTTC
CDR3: CASSQAGTNYGYTF

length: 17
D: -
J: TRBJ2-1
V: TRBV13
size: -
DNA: TGTGCCAGCAGCTTACGGGCTAGCATCCCTGGTTACAATGAGCAGTTCTTC
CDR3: CASSLRASIPGYNEQFF

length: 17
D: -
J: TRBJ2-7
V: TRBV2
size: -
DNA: TGTGCCAGCAGTAAATACGCAGGGGCAGCATATCCCTACGAGCAGTACTTC
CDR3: CASSKYAGAAYPYEQYF

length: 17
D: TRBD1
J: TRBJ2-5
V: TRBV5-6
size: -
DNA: TGTGCCAGCAGCTCGGGACAGGGTAATCTCTACCAAGAGACCCAGTACTTC
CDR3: CASSSGQGNLYQETQYF

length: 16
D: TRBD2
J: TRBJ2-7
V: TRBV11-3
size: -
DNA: TGTGCCAGCAGCTTAGCCGGGACTAGCGGAAAATACGAGCAGTACTTC
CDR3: CASSLAGTSGKYEQYF

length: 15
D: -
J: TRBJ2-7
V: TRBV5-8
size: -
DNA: TGTGCCAGCAGCCCCCAGGGGCCCTCGACGAGAAAGCAGTACTTC
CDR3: CASSPQGPSTRKQYF

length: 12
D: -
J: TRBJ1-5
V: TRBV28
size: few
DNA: TGTGCCAGCGCCGGGGGCAATCAGCCCCAGCATTTT
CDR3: CASAGGNQPQHF

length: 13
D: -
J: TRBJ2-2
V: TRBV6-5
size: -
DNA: TGTGCCAGCAGTTACGTGGCCACCGGGGAGCTGTTTTTT
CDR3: CASSYVATGELFF

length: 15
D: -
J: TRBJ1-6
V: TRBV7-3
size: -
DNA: TGTGCCAGCAGCCCAACGCCGGAGGTGAATTCACCCCTCCACTTT
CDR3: CASSPTPEVNSPLHF

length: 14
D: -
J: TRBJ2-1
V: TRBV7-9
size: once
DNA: TGTGCCAGCCTAAAGAGCGGCAGCACGGAGAGGCAGTTCTTC
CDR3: CASLKSGSTERQFF

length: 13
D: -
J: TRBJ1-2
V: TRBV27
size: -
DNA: TGTGCCAGCAGCCCCCCAGGGAACTATGGCTACACCTTC
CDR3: CASSPPGNYGYTF

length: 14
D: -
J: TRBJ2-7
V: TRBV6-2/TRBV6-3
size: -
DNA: TGTGCCAGCAGTTGGGGGCGGAGGACCTACGAGCAGTACTTC
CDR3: CASSWGRRTYEQYF

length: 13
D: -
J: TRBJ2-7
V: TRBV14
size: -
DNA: TGTGCCAGCAGCCAAGAGGCTTGGAGCGAGCAGTACTTC
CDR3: CASSQEAWSEQYF

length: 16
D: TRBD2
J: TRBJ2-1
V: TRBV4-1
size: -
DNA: TGCGCCAGCAGCCAAGACCCGGGACTAGCAGGCGGTGAGCAGTTCTTC
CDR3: CASSQDPGLAGGEQFF

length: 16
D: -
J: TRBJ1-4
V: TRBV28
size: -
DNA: TGTGCCAGCAGTTTAGCTCCAGGGCGGTGGGGTGAAAAACTGTTTTTT
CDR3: CASSLAPGRWGEKLFF

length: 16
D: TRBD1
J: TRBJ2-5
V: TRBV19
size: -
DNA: TGTGCCAGTAGTAGGGCCGCCGGGACAGCACAAGAGACCCAGTACTTC
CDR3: CASSRAAGTAQETQYF

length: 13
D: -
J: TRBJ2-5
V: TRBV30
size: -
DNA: TGTGCCTGGAGTGTTTTAGGGGACTCGGCCCAGTACTTC
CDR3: CAWSVLGDSAQYF

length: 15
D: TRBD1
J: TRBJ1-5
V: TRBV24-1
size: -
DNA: TGTGCCACCAGTAAAACAGGGGCAACAGGGCAGCCCCAGCATTTT
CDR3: CATSKTGATGQPQHF

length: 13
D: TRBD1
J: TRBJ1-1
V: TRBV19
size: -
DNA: TGTGCCAGTAAAGGGGGCCTGAACACTGAAGCTTTCTTT
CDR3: CASKGGLNTEAFF

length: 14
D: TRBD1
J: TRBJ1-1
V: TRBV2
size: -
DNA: TGTGCCAGCACAGACAGGGGGCTTGGAACTGAAGCTTTCTTT
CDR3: CASTDRGLGTEAFF

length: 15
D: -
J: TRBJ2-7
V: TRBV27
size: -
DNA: TGTGCCAGCAGTTTCGCAGGATCAGCAGGCTACGAGCAGTACTTC
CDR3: CASSFAGSAGYEQYF

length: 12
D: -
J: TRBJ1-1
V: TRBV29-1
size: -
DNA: TGCAGCGCCGAAGGGGGTACAGGGTCGGCTTTCTTT
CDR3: CSAEGGTGSAFF

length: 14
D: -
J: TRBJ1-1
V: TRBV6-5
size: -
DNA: TGTGCCAGCAGACACATCTGGAGGAATACTGAAGCTTTCTTT
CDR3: CASRHIWRNTEAFF

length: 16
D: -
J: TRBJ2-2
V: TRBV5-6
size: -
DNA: TGTGCCAGCAGCTTGTTCGGGGGAACAGGGGCCGGGGAGCTGTTTTTT
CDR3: CASSLFGGTGAGELFF

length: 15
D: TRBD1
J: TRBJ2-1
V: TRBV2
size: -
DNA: TGTGCCAGCAGTGAAGACAGGGGACAACACAATGAGCAGTTCTTC
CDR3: CASSEDRGQHNEQFF

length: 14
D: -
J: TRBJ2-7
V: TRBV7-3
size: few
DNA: TGTGCCAGCAGCTTAGACAGGTATTCCTACGAGCAGTACTTC
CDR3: CASSLDRYSYEQYF

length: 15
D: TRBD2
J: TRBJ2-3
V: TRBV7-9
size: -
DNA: TGTGCCAGCAGCTTAGTCGGTAGCGGGCCAGATACGCAGTATTTT
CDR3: CASSLVGSGPDTQYF

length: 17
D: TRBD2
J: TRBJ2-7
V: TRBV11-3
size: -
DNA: TGTGCCAGCAGCTTAGAGGGGCCACTAGCGGGAAAGGGCGAGCAGTACTTC
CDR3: CASSLEGPLAGKGEQYF

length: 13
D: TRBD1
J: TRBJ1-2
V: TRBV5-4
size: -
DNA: TGTGCCAGCAGCTTGGGACAGGGTGCTGGCTACACCTTC
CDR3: CASSLGQGAGYTF